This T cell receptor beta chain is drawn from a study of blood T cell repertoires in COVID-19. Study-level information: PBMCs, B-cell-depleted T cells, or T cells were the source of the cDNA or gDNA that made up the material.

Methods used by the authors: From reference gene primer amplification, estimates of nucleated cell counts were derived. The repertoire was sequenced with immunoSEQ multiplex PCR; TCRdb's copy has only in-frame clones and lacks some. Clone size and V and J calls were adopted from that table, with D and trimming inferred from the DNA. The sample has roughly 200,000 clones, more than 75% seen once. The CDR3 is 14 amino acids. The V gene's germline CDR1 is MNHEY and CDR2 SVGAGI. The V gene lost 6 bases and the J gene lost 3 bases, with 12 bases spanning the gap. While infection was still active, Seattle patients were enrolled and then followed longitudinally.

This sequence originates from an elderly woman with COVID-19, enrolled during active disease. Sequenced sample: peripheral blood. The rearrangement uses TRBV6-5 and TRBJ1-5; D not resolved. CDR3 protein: CASRPKEFNQPQHF. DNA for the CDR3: TGTGCCAGCAGGCCGAAGGAGTTCAATCAGCCCCAGCATTTT.